Presented here are 14 T cell receptor beta chains from one specimen sequenced in a study of blood T cell repertoires in COVID-19. Profiling relied on immunoSEQ multiplex PCR, and the TCRdb table lists in-frame clones only, not all of them. The sample contains a few hundred thousand clones, around 82% of which appear only once. Sequenced sample: peripheral blood. The receptors stem from a woman between 18 and 30 years old with acute or convalescent COVID-19.

Details on this clone: The sample carries other DNA sequences with the same CDR3. This chain links TRBV5-1 with TRBJ1-2, with TRBD1 identical over 10 bases. The ends lost 4 bases at V and 2 bases at J; junction bases unmatched: 2. The germline gives CDR1 SGHRS, CDR2 YFSETQ. This CDR3 is 14 amino acids long. CDR3: CASSLGQGNYGYTF. As DNA, the CDR3 is TGCGCCAGCAGCCTGGGACAGGGGAACTATGGCTACACCTTC.

This clone appeared once. In DNA form, the CDR3 reads TGCGCCGTATCGGACAGGGGAAGTCAGCCCCAGCATTTT. Translation gives CAVSDRGSQPQHF. The gene calls are TRBV10-2 and TRBJ1-5; TRBD1 agrees at 9 bases. The V segment lost 11 bases and the J segment 6 bases; nucleotides outside the gene matches: 8. This CDR3 is built from 13 residues. Germline CDR1 is WSHSY and CDR2 is SAAADI.

This clone was seen a single time. The J gene is TRBJ1-1, the V gene TRBV29-1; D is possibly TRBD1 (5 bases). V was clipped by 2 bases and J by 1 base, with 11 bases between them. The CDR3 totals 14 residues. Germline assignment: CDR1 SQVTM and CDR2 ANQGSEA. The CDR3 nucleotides read TGCAGCGTTGAAAGGGGAGGGAAGAACACTGAAGCTTTCTTT. Protein: CSVERGGKNTEAFF. The complete variable domain, with remaining parts taken from reference TRBV29-1 and TRBJ1-1, reads SAVISQKPSRDICQRGTSLTIQCQVDSQVTMMFWYRQQPGQSLTLIATANQGSEATYESGFVIDKFPISRPNLTFSTLTVSNMSPEDSSIYLCSVERGGKNTEAFFGQGTRLTVV.

The table lists this clone with a few counts. V and J are TRBV5-1 and TRBJ2-1; weak D call: TRBD2 (6 bases). V lost 3 bases to trimming and J lost 3 bases, with 13 bases between them. Germline CDR1 reads SGHRS; CDR2 reads YFSETQ. The CDR3 sequence is 15 residues long. The CDR3 DNA is TGCGCCAGCAGCTCCTCCGGGACTCGCTACAATGAGCAGTTCTTC. This codes for CASSSSGTRYNEQFF.

The table lists this clone with a count of one. The chain has TRBV5-6 and TRBJ2-5; D possibly corresponds to TRBD2 (6 bases). This CDR3 contains 15 residues. Germline V lookup: CDR1 SGHDT, CDR2 YYEEEE. Trimming left V 6 bases short and J 0 bases short, with 15 bases between. The CDR3 coding sequence is TGTGCCAGCATCTCTAGCGACCCGTACCAAGAGACCCAGTACTTC. It translates to CASISSDPYQETQYF.

With regard to this clone: This same CDR3 is encoded by further DNA sequences in the sample. Here the CDR3 reads CASRWGVNTGELFF. CDR3 DNA: TGTGCCAGTAGATGGGGGGTAAACACCGGGGAGCTGTTTTTT. The chain links TRBV19 to TRBJ2-2, with D perhaps TRBD2 (6 bases). V was pared by 6 bases and J by 2 bases, with 10 bases between. This CDR3 has 14 amino acids. In germline, CDR1 is LNHDA, CDR2 SQIVND (reference sequence).

The chain uses TRBV30 and TRBJ1-2; D is undetermined. The V gene lost 2 bases and the J gene lost 4 bases, with 17 bases spanning the gap. Germline V gives CDR1 GTSNPN, CDR2 SVGIG (reference sequence). This CDR3 is 15 amino acids long. CDR3 coding DNA: TGTGCCTGGAGTCGACCAATGACTCTTAGCTATGGCTACACCTTC. This gives the protein CAWSRPMTLSYGYTF.

The rearrangement links TRBV11-2 to TRBJ1-6, with 8 bases lining up with TRBD1. Germline V gives CDR1 SGHAT, CDR2 FQNNGV. The CDR3 runs 12 residues. The V and J ends lost 5 bases and 16 bases, in that order; junction bases with no gene match: 7. DNA for the CDR3: TGTGCCAGCAGCAACCGGACAGGGTATCTCCACTTT. This codes for CASSNRTGYLHF.

This chain links TRBV7-9 with TRBJ2-1; TRBD1 is a possible D gene (6 bases). Germline CDR1 reads SEHNR; CDR2 reads FQNEAQ (reference sequence). The CDR3 extends over 14 amino acids. V was shortened by 4 bases and J by 8 bases, with 15 bases between the two germline ends. CDR3: CASSSTGNPDEQFF. The CDR3, as DNA: TGTGCCAGCAGCTCCACAGGGAATCCGGATGAGCAGTTCTTC.

This chain joins TRBV7-9 and TRBJ2-1; 14 bases align to TRBD2. Losses at the gene ends were 5 bases for V and 7 bases for J; bases not matched to a gene: 4. Germline CDR1 and CDR2: SEHNR and FQNEAQ (reference sequence). The CDR3 consists of 15 residues. The CDR3 sequence is CASSGGTSGSNEQFF. The CDR3 region has the DNA TGTGCCAGCAGCGGCGGGACTAGCGGGAGTAATGAGCAGTTCTTC.

The rearrangement links TRBV14 to TRBJ2-1; 9 nucleotides align to TRBD2. V shed 4 bases and J 5 bases; nucleotides not matched to a gene: 6. The CDR3 extends over 15 amino acids. From germline, CDR1 is SGHDN and CDR2 FVKESK. This CDR3 reads CASSRGTSLNNEQFF. The CDR3 nucleotides read TGTGCCAGCAGCCGGGGGACTAGCCTCAACAATGAGCAGTTCTTC. Together with reference TRBV14 and TRBJ2-1, the CDR3 gives the full variable domain: EAGVTQFPSHSVIEKGQTVTLRCDPISGHDNLYWYRRVMGKEIKFLLHFVKESKQDESGMPNNRFLAERTGGTYSTLKVQPAELEDSGVYFCASSRGTSLNNEQFFGPGTRLTVL.

This clone was observed once. The rearrangement links TRBV9 to TRBJ2-1; tentatively, D is TRBD2 (6 bases). Trimming stripped 4 bases from V and 9 bases from J, with 26 bases between. This CDR3 spans 17 amino acids. Germline V gives CDR1 SGDLS, CDR2 YYNGEE. The CDR3 DNA is TGTGCCAGCAGCACCGAAACCGGGACTTCGGGTCCCGGTGAGCAGTTCTTC. It codes for CASSTETGTSGPGEQFF.

This sequence joins TRBV5-4 and TRBJ1-6; possibly TRBD1 for D (5 bases). The CDR3 loop spans 16 amino acids. V was trimmed by 4 bases and J by 5 bases, leaving 16 bases between them. The V gene's germline CDR1 is SGHNT and CDR2 YYREEE (reference sequence). The CDR3 loop is CASSPGGALDNSPLHF. CDR3 nucleotides: TGTGCCAGCAGCCCAGGAGGGGCATTGGATAATTCACCCCTCCACTTT.

J is TRBJ2-7 and V is TRBV6-2 or TRBV6-3, with 9 positions matching TRBD2. V lost 2 bases to trimming and J lost 2 bases; unmatched junction nucleotides: 7. Germline V gene lookup returns CDR1 MNHEY and CDR2 SVGEGT. The length of the CDR3 is 16 residues. CDR3 DNA sequence: TGTGCCAGCAGTTACGTGTTGCTAGCGGGAACCTACGAGCAGTACTTC. Amino acid sequence: CASSYVLLAGTYEQYF.